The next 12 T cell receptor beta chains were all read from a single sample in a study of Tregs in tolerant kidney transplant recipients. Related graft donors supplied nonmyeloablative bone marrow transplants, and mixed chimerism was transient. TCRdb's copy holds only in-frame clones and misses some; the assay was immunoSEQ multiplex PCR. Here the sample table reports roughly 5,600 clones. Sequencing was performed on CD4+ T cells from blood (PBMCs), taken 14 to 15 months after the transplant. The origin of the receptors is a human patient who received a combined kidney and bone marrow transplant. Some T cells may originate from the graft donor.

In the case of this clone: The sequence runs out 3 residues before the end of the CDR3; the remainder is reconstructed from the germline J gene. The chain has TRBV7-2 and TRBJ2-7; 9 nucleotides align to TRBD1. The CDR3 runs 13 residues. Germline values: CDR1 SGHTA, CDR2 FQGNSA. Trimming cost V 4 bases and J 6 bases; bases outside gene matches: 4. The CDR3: CASSSRQGGEQYF. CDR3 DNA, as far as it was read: TGTGCCAGCAGCTCCCGACAGGGGGGCGAG.

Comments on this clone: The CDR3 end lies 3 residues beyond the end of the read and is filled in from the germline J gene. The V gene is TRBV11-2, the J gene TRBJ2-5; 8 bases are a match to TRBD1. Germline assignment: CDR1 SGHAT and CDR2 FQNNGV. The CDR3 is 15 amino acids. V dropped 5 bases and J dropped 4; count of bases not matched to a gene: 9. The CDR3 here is CASSIGQGGGETQYF. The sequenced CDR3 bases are TGTGCCAGCAGCATTGGACAGGGTGGGGGAGAGACC.

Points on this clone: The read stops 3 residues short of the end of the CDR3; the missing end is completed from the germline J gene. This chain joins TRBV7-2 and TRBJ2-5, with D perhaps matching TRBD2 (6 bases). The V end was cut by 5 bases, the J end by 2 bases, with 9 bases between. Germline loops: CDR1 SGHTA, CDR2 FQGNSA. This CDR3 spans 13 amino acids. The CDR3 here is CASSQGLQETQYF. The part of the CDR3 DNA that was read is TGTGCCAGCAGCCAGGGACTGCAAGAGACC.

This CDR3 is CSVVSGSTDTQYF. The CDR3 DNA, read in part, is TGCAGCGTTGTTAGCGGGAGCACAGATACG. V gene TRBV29-1 combines with J gene TRBJ2-3, with TRBD2 identical over 7 bases. The read gets to within 3 residues of the CDR3 end, and the germline J gene fills in the rest. The V segment lost 4 bases and the J segment 0 bases; nucleotides outside the gene matches: 1. The germline V gene encodes CDR1 SQVTM and CDR2 ANQGSEA. This CDR3 contains 13 residues.

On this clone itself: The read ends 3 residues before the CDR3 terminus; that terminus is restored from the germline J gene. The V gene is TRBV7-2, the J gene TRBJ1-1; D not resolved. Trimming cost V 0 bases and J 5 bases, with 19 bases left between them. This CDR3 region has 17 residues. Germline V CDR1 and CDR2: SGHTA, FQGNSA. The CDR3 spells CASSLAGGKTRWTEAFF. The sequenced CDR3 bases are TGTGCCAGCAGCTTAGCCGGCGGAAAGACGAGATGGACTGAA. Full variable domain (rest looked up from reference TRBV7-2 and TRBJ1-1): GAGVSQSPSNKVTEKGKDVELRCDPISGHTALYWYRQSLGQGLEFLIYFQGNSAPDKSGLPSDRFSAERTGGSVSTLTIQRTQQEDSAVYLCASSLAGGKTRWTEAFFGQGTRLTVV.

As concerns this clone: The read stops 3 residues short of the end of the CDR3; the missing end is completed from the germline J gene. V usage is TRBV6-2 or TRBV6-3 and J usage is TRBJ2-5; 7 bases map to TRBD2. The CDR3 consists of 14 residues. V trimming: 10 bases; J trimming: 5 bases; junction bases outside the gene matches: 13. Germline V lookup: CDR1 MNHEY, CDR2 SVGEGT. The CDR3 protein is CATTTGGLRETQYF. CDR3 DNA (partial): TGTGCCACCACCACGGGGGGATTGCGGGAGACC.

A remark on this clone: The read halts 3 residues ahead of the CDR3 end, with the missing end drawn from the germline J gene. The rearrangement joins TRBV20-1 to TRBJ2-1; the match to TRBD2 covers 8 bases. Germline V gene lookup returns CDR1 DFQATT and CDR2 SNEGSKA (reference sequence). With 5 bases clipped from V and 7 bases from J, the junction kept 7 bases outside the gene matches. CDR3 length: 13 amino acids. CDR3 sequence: CSAPSGGRNEQFF. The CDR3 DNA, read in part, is TGCAGTGCTCCAAGCGGGGGTCGAAATGAG.

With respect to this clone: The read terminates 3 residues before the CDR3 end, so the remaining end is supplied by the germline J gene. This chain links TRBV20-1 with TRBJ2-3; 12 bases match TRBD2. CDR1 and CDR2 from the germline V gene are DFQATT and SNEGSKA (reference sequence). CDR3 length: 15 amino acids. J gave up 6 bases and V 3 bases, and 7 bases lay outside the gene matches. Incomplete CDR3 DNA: TGCAGTGCTAGGCCGTTGACTAGCGGGGGTGATACG. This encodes CSARPLTSGGDT. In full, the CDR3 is CSARPLTSGGDTQYF.

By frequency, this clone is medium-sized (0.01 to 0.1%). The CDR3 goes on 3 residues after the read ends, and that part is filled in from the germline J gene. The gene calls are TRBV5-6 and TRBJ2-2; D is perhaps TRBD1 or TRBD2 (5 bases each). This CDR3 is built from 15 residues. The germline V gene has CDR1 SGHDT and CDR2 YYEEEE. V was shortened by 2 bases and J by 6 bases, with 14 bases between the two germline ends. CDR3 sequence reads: CASSFRAGGAGELFF. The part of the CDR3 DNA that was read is TGTGCCAGCAGCTTCAGGGCCGGAGGCGCCGGGGAG.

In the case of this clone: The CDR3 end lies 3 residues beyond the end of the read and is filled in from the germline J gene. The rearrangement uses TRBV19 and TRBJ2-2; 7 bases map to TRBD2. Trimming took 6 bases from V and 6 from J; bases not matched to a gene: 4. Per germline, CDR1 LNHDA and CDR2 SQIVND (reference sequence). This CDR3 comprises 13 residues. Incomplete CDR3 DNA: TGTGCCAGTAGCGTGACTAGCTCCGGGGAG. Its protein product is CASSVTSSGE. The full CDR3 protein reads CASSVTSSGELFF.

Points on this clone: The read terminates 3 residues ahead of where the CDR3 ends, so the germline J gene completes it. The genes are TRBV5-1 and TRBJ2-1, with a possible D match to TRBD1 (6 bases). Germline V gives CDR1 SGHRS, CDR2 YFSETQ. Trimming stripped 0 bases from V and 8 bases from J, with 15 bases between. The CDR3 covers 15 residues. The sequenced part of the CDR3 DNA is TGCGCCAGCAGCTTGGGGAACAGGGTTGGAGATGAG. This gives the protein CASSLGNRVGDE. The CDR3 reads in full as CASSLGNRVGDEQFF.

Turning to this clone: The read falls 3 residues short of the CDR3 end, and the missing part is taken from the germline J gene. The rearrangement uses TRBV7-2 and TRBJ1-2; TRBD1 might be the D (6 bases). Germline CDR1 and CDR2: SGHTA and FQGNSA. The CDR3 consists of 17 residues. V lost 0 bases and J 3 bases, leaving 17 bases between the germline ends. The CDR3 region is CASSLATGPVVDYGYTF. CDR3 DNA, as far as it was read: TGTGCCAGCAGCTTAGCCACAGGGCCAGTAGTTGACTATGGC.